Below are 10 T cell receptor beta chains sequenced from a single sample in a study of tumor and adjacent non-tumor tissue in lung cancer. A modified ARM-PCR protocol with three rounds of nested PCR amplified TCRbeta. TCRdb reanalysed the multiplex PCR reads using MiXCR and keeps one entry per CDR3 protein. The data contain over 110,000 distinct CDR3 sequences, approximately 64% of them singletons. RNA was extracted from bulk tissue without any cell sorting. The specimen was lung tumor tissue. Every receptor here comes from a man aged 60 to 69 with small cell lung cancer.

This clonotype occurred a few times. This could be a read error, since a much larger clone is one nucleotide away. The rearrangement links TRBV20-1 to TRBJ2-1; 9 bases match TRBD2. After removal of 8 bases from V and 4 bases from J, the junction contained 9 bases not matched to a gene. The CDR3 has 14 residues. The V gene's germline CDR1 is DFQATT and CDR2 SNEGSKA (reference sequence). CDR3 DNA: TGCAGTACAAAGGGGCTAGCGGGATACAATGAGCAGTTCTTC. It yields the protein CSTKGLAGYNEQFF.

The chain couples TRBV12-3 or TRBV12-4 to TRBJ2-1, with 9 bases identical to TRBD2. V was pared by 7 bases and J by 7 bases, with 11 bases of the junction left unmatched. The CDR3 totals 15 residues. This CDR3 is CASTRVAGGGNEQFF. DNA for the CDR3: TGTGCCAGCACCCGGGTGGCGGGAGGGGGGAATGAGCAGTTCTTC.

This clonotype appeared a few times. CDR3 region: CASSVGPNGYNEQFF. The CDR3 nucleotides are TGTGCCAGCAGTGTCGGGCCCAACGGCTACAATGAGCAGTTCTTC. The chain couples TRBV6-1 to TRBJ2-1; D not certain. V lost 4 bases and J 3 bases, leaving 13 bases between the germline ends. The CDR3 sequence is 15 residues long. Germline CDR1 and CDR2: MNHNS and SASEGT.

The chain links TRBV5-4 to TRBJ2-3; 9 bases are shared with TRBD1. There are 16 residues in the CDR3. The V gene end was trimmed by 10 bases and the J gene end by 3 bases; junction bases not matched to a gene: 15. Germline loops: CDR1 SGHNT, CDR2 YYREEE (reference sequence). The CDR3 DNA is TGTGCCTGCATCTGGAAAACCGGGACAGGGACAGATACGCAGTATTTT. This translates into CACIWKTGTGTDTQYF.

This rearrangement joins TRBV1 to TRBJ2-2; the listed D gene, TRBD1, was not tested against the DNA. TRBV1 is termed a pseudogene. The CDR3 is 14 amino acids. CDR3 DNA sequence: TGCACCAGCAGTCCGAGGACAAACACCGGGGAGCTGTTTTTT. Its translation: CTSSPRTNTGELFF.

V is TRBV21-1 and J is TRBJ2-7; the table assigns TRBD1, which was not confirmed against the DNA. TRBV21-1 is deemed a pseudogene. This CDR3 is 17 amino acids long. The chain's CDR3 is CASENTRGHRSSYEQYV. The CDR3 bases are TGTGCCAGCGAAAATACCCGGGGGCACCGGAGCTCCTACGAGCAGTACGTC.

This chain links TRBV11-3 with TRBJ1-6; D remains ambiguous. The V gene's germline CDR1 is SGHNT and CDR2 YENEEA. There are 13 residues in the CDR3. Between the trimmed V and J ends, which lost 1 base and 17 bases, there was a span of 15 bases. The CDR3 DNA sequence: TGTGCCAGCAGCTTAGTGGGGAATTCACCATTCCACTTT. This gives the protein CASSLVGNSPFHF.

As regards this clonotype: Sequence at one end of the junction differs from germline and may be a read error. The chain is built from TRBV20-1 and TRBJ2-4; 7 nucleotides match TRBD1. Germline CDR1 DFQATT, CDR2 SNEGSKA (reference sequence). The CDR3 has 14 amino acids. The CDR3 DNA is TGCAGTGCGACCGGGACAGCTGTGGTAATCATTCAGTATTTC. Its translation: CSATGTAVVIIQYF.

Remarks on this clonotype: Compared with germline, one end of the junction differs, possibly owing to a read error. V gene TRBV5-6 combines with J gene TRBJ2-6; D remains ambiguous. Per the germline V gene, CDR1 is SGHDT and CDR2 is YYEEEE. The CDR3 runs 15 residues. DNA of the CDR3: TGTGCCAGCAACTTAGACAATTCCGTGGCCAGCGTCCTGACTTTC. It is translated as CASNLDNSVASVLTF.

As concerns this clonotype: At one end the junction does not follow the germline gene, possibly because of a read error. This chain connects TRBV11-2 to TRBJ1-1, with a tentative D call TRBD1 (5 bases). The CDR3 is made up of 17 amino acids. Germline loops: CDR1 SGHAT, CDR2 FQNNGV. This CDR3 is CASNSKQGPRINTKAFF. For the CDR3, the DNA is TGTGCCAGCAACTCAAAGCAGGGACCAAGGATAAACACTAAAGCTTTCTTT.